The sequence of this T cell receptor (beta chain) was determined in a study of blood T cell repertoires in COVID-19 (dated by TCRdb to the early 2020s). Regarding the study in general: Samples covering the acute and convalescent phases of COVID-19 were provided by collaborators in the United States, Italy and Spain. Nearly every sample came with metadata listing a de-identified subject ID, COVID-19 status, age in years and sex. Samples were obtained from the ongoing ImmuneRACE study (first 160 participants) and from 950 to 1,500 subjects provided by 6 global collaborators. Subjects who had been exposed to COVID-19, were actively infected with it, or had recovered from it provided the deeply sampled blood TCRbeta repertoires that made up the dataset. The repertoires were released in a freely available public database meant as a resource for research on the immune response to SARS-CoV-2. HLA class I and class II types, where available, came from metadata supplied by the sample provider rather than from assay-based typing. The prospective study material was composed of cDNA or gDNA derived from T cells, B-cell-depleted T cells, or PBMCs. Beyond this particular receptor, the publication reports: The amount of clinical and demographic metadata varied by source and participant and was provided uncurated.

A word on this clone: Its antigen remains unidentified. No much larger clone exists at a distance of one base, and base qualities are not known.

TCRbeta CDR3 regions were amplified from genomic DNA by means of the immunoSEQ Assay, a bias-controlled multiplex PCR. Processing in the source paper ran as follows. Nucleated cell counts per sample were estimated from amplification of reference gene primers within the assay. To quantify the absolute abundance of each unique TCRbeta CDR3 rearrangement, sequence reads were collapsed and filtered. Productive Simpson clonality was computed per sample as the square root of Simpson's diversity index over productive rearrangements. In TCRdb, the immuneACCESS table is reduced to in-frame sequences with V and J assigned. These tables do not hold every clone; where another copy was compared, an unresolved V gene accounts for under half, and the others remain unexplained. D and trimming come from the DNA, and the V and J calls and clone size come from that table. The sample data list around 32,000 clones, and about 86% of these were observed just once. The ten largest clones take up about 6% of the sample.

The V end gives up 3 bases and the J end 4 bases, leaving 3 bases in the junction not matched to a gene. CDR1 and CDR2 were assigned from the germline V gene as MNHNS and SASEGT. Spanning cysteine to phenylalanine, the CDR3 consists of 16 amino acids. Just the 48-base CDR3 DNA is kept, in frame starting at base 1. The collaborating institutions used their own protocols to collect whole blood in K2EDTA tubes. For TCRbeta analysis, collaborators shipped samples as frozen whole blood, isolated PBMCs, or DNA extracted from either of those sample types. The sequencing input was peripheral blood. This TCR was recovered from a woman aged 80 or over with active or convalescent COVID-19. The chain employs TRBV6-1 and TRBJ2-3; 14 central nucleotides agree with TRBD2. The bases read TGTGCCAGCAGTGACGGGACTAGCGGGAGTTCAGATACGCAGTATTTT. Translated, it gives CASSDGTSGSSDTQYF.